Listed below are T cell receptor beta chains from one sample, sequenced in a study of blood T cells in healthy people across ages. TCRdb reanalysed the 5' RACE reads using MiXCR and keeps one entry per CDR3 protein. Seen here are 380,000 or so distinct CDR3 sequences, over 45% observed once, and the top ten hold around 50%. Sequencing used blood. Source of these receptors: a man between 60 and 75 years old in good health. Both conserved end residues are part of each CDR3. Each record gives: V gene, D gene, J gene, clone size, CDR3 DNA, CDR3 protein. The D gene is left open where the match is weak. Clone size is stated in some rows and not others, as once, few, many or a class when expanded.

>TRBV7-2|-|TRBJ2-1|-
TGTGCCAGCAGCCCCCGGTCGGCACGTTACAATGAGCAGTTCTTC
CASSPRSARYNEQFF
>TRBV7-9|-|TRBJ2-7|once
TGTGCCAGCAGCTCCATTGCCTACGAGCAGTACTTC
CASSSIAYEQYF
>TRBV24-1|TRBD1|TRBJ2-3|-
TGTGCCACCAGTGACTCCAGACAGGGCCCCGGGGCGCAGTATTTT
CATSDSRQGPGAQYF
>TRBV29-1|TRBD1|TRBJ2-5|few
TGCAGCGTTGAAGGGGACAGGGGCTACCAAGAGACCCAGTACTTC
CSVEGDRGYQETQYF
>TRBV16|TRBD1|TRBJ1-2|-
TGTGCCAGCAGCCCCAGCGGGGGACAGGCTAACTATGGCTACACCTTC
CASSPSGGQANYGYTF
>TRBV11-2|-|TRBJ2-1|-
TGTGCCAGCAGCCCCGGGGACACTTACAATGAGCAGTTCTTC
CASSPGDTYNEQFF
>TRBV24-1|-|TRBJ2-5|-
TGTGCCACCAGTGATTTTGGGGCAAGGAGAGAGACCCAGTACTTC
CATSDFGARRETQYF
>TRBV10-2|TRBD2|TRBJ2-1|-
TGCGCCAGCCGACTAGCGGGAGGGCACCGGGGGGATGAGCAGTTCTTC
CASRLAGGHRGDEQFF
>TRBV6-2/TRBV6-3|-|TRBJ1-1|-
TGTGCCAGCGGCAGGATGAACACTGAAGCTTTCTTT
CASGRMNTEAFF
>TRBV10-1|-|TRBJ1-1|-
TGCGCCAGCAGTGAGTTAAGGAGCACTGAAGCTTTCTTT
CASSELRSTEAFF
>TRBV5-6|-|TRBJ2-5|-
TGTGCCAGCAGCTTCGCCGTAAGTCGGGAGACCCAGTACTTC
CASSFAVSRETQYF
>TRBV11-1|TRBD2|TRBJ2-5|-
TGTGCCAGCAGCTTAGCGAGCGGGGGCAACTGGGAGACCCAGTACTTC
CASSLASGGNWETQYF
>TRBV18|-|TRBJ2-3|-
TGTGCCAGCTCACCCGCCAGGGGGGCAGATACGCAGTATTTT
CASSPARGADTQYF
>TRBV29-1|-|TRBJ2-6|-
TGCAGCGTTGCTGTTTCTGAGGCCAACGTCCTGACTTTC
CSVAVSEANVLTF
>TRBV29-1|-|TRBJ2-7|-
TGCAGCGTTACCCCAGGCAGCTCCTACGAGCAGTACTTC
CSVTPGSSYEQYF
>TRBV12-3/TRBV12-4|-|TRBJ2-7|few
TGTGCCAGCAGTCTCACCGCCCGCGGGCGCCACTACGAGCAGTACTTC
CASSLTARGRHYEQYF
>TRBV20-1|-|TRBJ1-5|-
TGCAGTGCTAGAAGGGGGAATAGCAATCAGCCCCAGCATTTT
CSARRGNSNQPQHF
>TRBV30|-|TRBJ2-2|-
TGTGCCTGGAGTGTAAAGGGGGGCAGGAGGACCGGGGAGCTGTTTTTT
CAWSVKGGRRTGELFF
>TRBV5-4|-|TRBJ1-2|once
TGTGCCAGCAGCTTGACACAGGGAGGGAGGTGGGTCTATGGCTACACCTTC
CASSLTQGGRWVYGYTF
>TRBV20-1|-|TRBJ1-2|-
TGCAGTGCTAGATACCGAGACTATGGCTACACCTTC
CSARYRDYGYTF
>TRBV7-3|TRBD2|TRBJ2-3|-
TGTGCCAGCAGCCCCACCGGGGGGAGGGCCACAGATACGCAGTATTTT
CASSPTGGRATDTQYF
>TRBV12-3/TRBV12-4|-|TRBJ1-2|few
TGTGCCAGCAGTTTAAACGGCCACCCCAGAAATGGCTACACCTTC
CASSLNGHPRNGYTF
>TRBV28|-|TRBJ1-2|-
TGTGCCAGCAGTTGGGCTAGGGACCCTGGCTACACCTTC
CASSWARDPGYTF
>TRBV20-1|-|TRBJ2-7|medium-sized
TGCAGTGGCAACGCCGACGGGTCCTACGAGCAGTACTTC
CSGNADGSYEQYF
>TRBV29-1|-|TRBJ1-1|-
TGCAGCGTTGTTCATGAGCTGGTGGCTTTCTTT
CSVVHELVAFF
>TRBV7-2|-|TRBJ2-3|few
TGTGCCAGCAGCTCCGGACCCGGAACAGATACGCAGTATTTT
CASSSGPGTDTQYF
>TRBV7-2|-|TRBJ2-5|-
TGTGCCAGCACTCCCGGGGACGGGGGAAAGTCACAGACCCAGTACTTC
CASTPGDGGKSQTQYF
>TRBV5-1|TRBD1|TRBJ2-3|many
TGCGCCAGCAGCGTAGGGGGCCTCACAGATACGCAGTATTTT
CASSVGGLTDTQYF
>TRBV6-4|-|TRBJ2-3|-
TGTGCCAGCAGTGACCGGGGGCACAGCTCAGATACGCAGTATTTT
CASSDRGHSSDTQYF
>TRBV7-2|-|TRBJ1-1|-
TGTGCCAGCAGCCAGAGGGCACTGAACACTGAAGCTTTCTTT
CASSQRALNTEAFF
>TRBV29-1|-|TRBJ2-7|few
TGCAGCGTGGGGCGTCAGAGCTACGAGCAGTACTTC
CSVGRQSYEQYF
>TRBV24-1|-|TRBJ2-3|-
TGTGCCACCAGTGATTCCCGAGTAGCACATACGCAGTATTTT
CATSDSRVAHTQYF
>TRBV4-3|-|TRBJ2-1|-
TGCGCCAGCAGCCAAGAAGTAGCGGCTTACAATGAGCAGTTCTTC
CASSQEVAAYNEQFF
>TRBV29-1|-|TRBJ2-7|-
TGCAGCGTAGGTCAAGGAGCGTGGGCCTACGAGCAGTACTTC
CSVGQGAWAYEQYF
>TRBV20-1|-|TRBJ1-6|-
TGCAGTGCTAGAGATAGGGCTGATAATTCACCCCTCCACTTT
CSARDRADNSPLHF
>TRBV7-2|-|TRBJ2-7|-
TGTGCCAGCAGCTTAGGTACCTTCTACGAGCAGTACTTC
CASSLGTFYEQYF
>TRBV20-1|-|TRBJ2-3|-
TGCAGTGCTAGAGGTGGTACGGGTCGCACAGATACGCAGTATTTT
CSARGGTGRTDTQYF
>TRBV18|TRBD1|TRBJ2-7|few
TGTGCCAGCTCACCAAGGACAGGGGAGTACGAGCAGTACTTC
CASSPRTGEYEQYF
>TRBV20-1|-|TRBJ1-2|-
TGCAGTCCACTCGCTAGGACTGGCTACACCTTC
CSPLARTGYTF
>TRBV20-1|TRBD2|TRBJ2-3|-
TGCAGTGCTAGAGGCGGGGGGGCCGCAGATACGCAGTATTTT
CSARGGGAADTQYF
>TRBV5-1|-|TRBJ2-1|many
TGCGCCAGCAGCGTGAGGGTTTACGATGAGCAGTTCTTC
CASSVRVYDEQFF
>TRBV20-1|-|TRBJ1-6|-
TGCAGTGCCGGGAGGCAGCCCTCCTATAATTCACCCCTCCACTTT
CSAGRQPSYNSPLHF
>TRBV6-1|-|TRBJ2-5|many
TGTGCCACCGGGAGCGGGCGGACCCAGTACTTC
CATGSGRTQYF
>TRBV29-1|-|TRBJ2-1|-
TGCAGCGTCCAAGAACCGACAGAAGACTCCTACAATGAGCAGTTCTTC
CSVQEPTEDSYNEQFF
>TRBV20-1|-|TRBJ1-5|-
TGCAGTGCTAGCAGGACAGAGAATCAGCCCCAGCATTTT
CSASRTENQPQHF
>TRBV7-2|TRBD2|TRBJ2-7|many
TGTGCCAGCAGCTTAGACGGGACTAGCGGTTCCTACGAGCAGTACTTC
CASSLDGTSGSYEQYF
>TRBV4-1|TRBD2|TRBJ2-3|-
TGCGCCAGCAGCCAAACCGGTACTAGCGGGCCAACAGATACGCAGTATTTT
CASSQTGTSGPTDTQYF
>TRBV5-1|-|TRBJ2-3|-
TGCGCCAGCAGGGGACTGGGCAATCAGGAGACGCAGTATTTT
CASRGLGNQETQYF
>TRBV12-3/TRBV12-4|-|TRBJ2-1|few
TGTGCCAGCAGTCCTTTGGGCGGAGAGCAGTTCTTC
CASSPLGGEQFF
>TRBV14|-|TRBJ2-1|-
TGTGCCAGCAGCCCCTTTGGACCGGCGCAGTTCTTC
CASSPFGPAQFF
>TRBV15|-|TRBJ2-5|few
TGTGCCACCAGCCGAGGGTTGCGGGAGACCCAGTACTTC
CATSRGLRETQYF
>TRBV28|-|TRBJ2-5|-
TGTGCCAGCAGTGTAGGGACCTTAGAGACCCAGTACTTC
CASSVGTLETQYF
>TRBV5-5|-|TRBJ1-2|-
TGTGCCAGCAGCTTCCAAACCCAGGGCTACACCTTC
CASSFQTQGYTF
>TRBV7-8|TRBD1|TRBJ1-1|-
TGTGCCAGCAGCTTACTGCAGGGGGAGGCTTTCTTT
CASSLLQGEAFF
>TRBV7-2|TRBD1|TRBJ2-7|-
TGTGCCAGCAGCTTATTCGGCGGGCCACAGGGGAATGAGCAGTACTTC
CASSLFGGPQGNEQYF
>TRBV4-3|-|TRBJ1-5|few
TGCGCCAGCAGCCTAGAGAGGGCTGGCAATCAGCCCCAGCATTTT
CASSLERAGNQPQHF
>TRBV4-3|TRBD1|TRBJ2-3|-
TGCGCCAGCAGCATCCGGGACAGGGAAGATACGCAGTATTTT
CASSIRDREDTQYF
>TRBV13|-|TRBJ2-7|few
TGTGCCAGCAGCTCCCGCTCCAGCTCCTACGAGCAGTACTTC
CASSSRSSSYEQYF
>TRBV29-1|-|TRBJ2-1|-
TGCAGCGTCGAGGAAGAACGGACTGGTCACAATGAGCAGTTCTTC
CSVEEERTGHNEQFF